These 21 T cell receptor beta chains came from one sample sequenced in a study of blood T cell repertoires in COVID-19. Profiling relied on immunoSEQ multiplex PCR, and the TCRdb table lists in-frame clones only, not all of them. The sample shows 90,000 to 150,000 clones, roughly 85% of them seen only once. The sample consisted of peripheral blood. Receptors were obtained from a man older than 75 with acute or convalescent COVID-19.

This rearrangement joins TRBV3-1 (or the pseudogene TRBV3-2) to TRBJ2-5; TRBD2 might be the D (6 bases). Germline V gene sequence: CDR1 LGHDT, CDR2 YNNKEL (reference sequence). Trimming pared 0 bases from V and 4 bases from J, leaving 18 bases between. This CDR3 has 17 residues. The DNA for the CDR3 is TGTGCCAGCAGCCAAGATTGGTCTCGTGGGGGGACAGAGACCCAGTACTTC. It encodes CASSQDWSRGGTETQYF.

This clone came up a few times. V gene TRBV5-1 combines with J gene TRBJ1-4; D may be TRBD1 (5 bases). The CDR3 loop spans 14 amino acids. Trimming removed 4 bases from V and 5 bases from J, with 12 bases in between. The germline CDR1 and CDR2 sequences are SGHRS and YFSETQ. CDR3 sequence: CASSHGQGNEKLFF. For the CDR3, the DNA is TGCGCCAGCAGCCACGGGCAGGGAAATGAAAAACTGTTTTTT.

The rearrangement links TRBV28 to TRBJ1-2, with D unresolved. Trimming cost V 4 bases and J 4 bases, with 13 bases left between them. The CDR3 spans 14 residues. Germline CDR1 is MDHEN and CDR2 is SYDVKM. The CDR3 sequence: CASSSAQQIYGYTF. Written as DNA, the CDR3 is TGTGCCAGCAGTTCCGCGCAACAGATCTATGGCTACACCTTC.

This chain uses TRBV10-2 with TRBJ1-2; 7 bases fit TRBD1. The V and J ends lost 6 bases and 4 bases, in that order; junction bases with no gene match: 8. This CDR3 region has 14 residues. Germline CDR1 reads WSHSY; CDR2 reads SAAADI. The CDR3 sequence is CASSDRVGGYGYTF. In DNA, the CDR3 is TGCGCCAGCAGCGACAGGGTTGGGGGCTATGGCTACACCTTC.

CDR3 in DNA: TGTGCCAGCAGCGCAGGACAGGCAGTCAACACCGGGGAGCTGTTTTTT. It yields the protein CASSAGQAVNTGELFF. The chain joins TRBV9 to TRBJ2-2; 7 bases fit TRBD1. V trimming: 3 bases; J trimming: 2 bases; junction bases outside the gene matches: 7. This CDR3 has 16 residues. Germline-derived CDR1 and CDR2 are SGDLS and YYNGEE.

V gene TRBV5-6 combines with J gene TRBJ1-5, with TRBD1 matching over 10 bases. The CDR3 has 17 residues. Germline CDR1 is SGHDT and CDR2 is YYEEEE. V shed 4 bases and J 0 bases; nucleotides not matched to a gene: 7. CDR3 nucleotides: TGTGCCAGCAGCGACCGTGGGACAGGGGTTAGCAATCAGCCCCAGCATTTT. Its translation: CASSDRGTGVSNQPQHF.

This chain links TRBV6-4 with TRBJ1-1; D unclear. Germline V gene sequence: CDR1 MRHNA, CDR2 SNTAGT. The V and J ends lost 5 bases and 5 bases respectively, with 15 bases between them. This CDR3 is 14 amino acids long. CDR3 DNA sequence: TGTGCCAGCAGTCCCCAAGGCCCCGGGACTGAAGCTTTCTTT. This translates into CASSPQGPGTEAFF.

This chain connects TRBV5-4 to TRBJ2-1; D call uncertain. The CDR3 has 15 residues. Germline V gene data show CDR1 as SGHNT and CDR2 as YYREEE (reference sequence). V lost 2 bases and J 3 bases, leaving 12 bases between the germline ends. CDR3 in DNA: TGTGCCAGCAGCTTAGGCGCGGAGTACTACAATGAGCAGTTCTTC. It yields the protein CASSLGAEYYNEQFF.

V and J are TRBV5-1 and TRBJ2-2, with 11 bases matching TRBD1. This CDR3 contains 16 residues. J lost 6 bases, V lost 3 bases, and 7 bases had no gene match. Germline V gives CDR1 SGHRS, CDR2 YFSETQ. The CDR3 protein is CASSSPPGQGAGELFF. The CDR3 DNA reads TGCGCCAGCAGCTCACCTCCGGGACAGGGGGCCGGGGAGCTGTTTTTT.

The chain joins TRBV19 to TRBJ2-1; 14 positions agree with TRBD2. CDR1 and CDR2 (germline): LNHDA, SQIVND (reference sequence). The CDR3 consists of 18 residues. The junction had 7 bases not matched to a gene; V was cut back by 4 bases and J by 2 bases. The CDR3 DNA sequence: TGTGCCAGTAGTAGCGGGACTAGCGGGAGTAAGGCCTACAATGAGCAGTTCTTC. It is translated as CASSSGTSGSKAYNEQFF.

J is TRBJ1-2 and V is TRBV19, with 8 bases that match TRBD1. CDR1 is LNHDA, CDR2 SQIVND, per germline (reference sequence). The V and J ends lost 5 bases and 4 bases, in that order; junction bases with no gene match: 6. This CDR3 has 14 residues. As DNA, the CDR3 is TGTGCCAGTAGTCCGGGACAGGTGATCTATGGCTACACCTTC. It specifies CASSPGQVIYGYTF.

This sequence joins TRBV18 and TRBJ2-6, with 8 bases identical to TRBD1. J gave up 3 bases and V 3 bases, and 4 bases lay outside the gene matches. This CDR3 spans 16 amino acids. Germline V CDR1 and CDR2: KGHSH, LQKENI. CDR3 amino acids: CASSPRQGLGANVLTF. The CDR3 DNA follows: TGTGCCAGCTCACCTCGACAGGGGCTTGGGGCCAACGTCCTGACTTTC.

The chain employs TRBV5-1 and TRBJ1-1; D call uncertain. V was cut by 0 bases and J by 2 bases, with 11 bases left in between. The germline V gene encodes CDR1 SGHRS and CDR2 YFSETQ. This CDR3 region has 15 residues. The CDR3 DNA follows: TGCGCCAGCAGCTTGGCAAGCGGGGTCAACACTGAAGCTTTCTTT. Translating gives CASSLASGVNTEAFF.

The CDR3 sequence: CASSDVSLGHEQYF. CDR3 DNA sequence: TGTGCCAGCAGTGATGTTAGTTTGGGCCACGAGCAGTACTTC. J is TRBJ2-7 and V is TRBV2; D is uncertain. This CDR3 has 14 amino acids. Germline V gene sequence: CDR1 SNHLY, CDR2 FYNNEI. The V gene lost 3 bases and the J gene lost 5 bases, with 14 bases spanning the gap.

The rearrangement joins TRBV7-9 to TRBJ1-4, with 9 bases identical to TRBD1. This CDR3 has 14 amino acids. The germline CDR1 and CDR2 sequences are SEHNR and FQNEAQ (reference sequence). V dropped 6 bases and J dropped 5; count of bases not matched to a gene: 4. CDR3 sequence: CASRKGQGNEKLFF. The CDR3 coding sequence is TGTGCCAGCAGGAAAGGACAGGGGAATGAAAAACTGTTTTTT.

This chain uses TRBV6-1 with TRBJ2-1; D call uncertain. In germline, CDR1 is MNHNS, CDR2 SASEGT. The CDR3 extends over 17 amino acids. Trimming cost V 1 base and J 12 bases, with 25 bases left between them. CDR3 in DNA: TGTGCCAGCAGTGAAGGGAGTTTATACGGGTTCGGGTATGGGCAGTTCTTC. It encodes CASSEGSLYGFGYGQFF.

The CDR3: CASSQDRAYEQYF. Written as DNA, the CDR3 is TGCGCCAGCAGCCAAGACAGGGCCTACGAGCAGTACTTC. This sequence joins TRBV4-3 and TRBJ2-7; weak D call: TRBD1 (5 bases). This CDR3 is 13 amino acids long. From germline, CDR1 is LGHNA and CDR2 YSLEER. V was pared by 0 bases and J by 2 bases, with 5 bases between.

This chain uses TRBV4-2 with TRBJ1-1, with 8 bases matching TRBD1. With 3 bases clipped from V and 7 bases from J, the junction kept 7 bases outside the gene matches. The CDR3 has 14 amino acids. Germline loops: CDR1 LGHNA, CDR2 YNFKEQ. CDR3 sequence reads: CASSQKQGVGEAFF. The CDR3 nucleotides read TGTGCCAGCAGCCAGAAACAGGGGGTCGGTGAAGCTTTCTTT.

Written as DNA, the CDR3 is TGTGCCAGCAAAATTAAACAGGGGGCTGATGAAGCTTTCTTT. It codes for CASKIKQGADEAFF. The chain couples TRBV6-5 to TRBJ1-1; 9 positions match TRBD1. This CDR3 spans 14 amino acids. Trimming took 7 bases from V and 7 from J; bases not matched to a gene: 10. Germline CDR1 is MNHEY and CDR2 is SVGAGI.

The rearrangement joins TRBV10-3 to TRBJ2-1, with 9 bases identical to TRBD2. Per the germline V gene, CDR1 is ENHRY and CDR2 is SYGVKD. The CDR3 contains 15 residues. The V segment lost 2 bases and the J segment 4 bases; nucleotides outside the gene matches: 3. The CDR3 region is CAISETSGQYNEQFF. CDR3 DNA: TGTGCCATCAGTGAGACTAGCGGGCAGTACAATGAGCAGTTCTTC.

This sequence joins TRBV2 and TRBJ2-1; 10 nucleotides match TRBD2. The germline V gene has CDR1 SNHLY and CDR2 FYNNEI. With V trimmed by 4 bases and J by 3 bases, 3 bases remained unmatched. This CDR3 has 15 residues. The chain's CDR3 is CASSVTSGNYNEQFF. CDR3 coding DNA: TGTGCCAGCAGTGTCACTAGCGGGAACTACAATGAGCAGTTCTTC.